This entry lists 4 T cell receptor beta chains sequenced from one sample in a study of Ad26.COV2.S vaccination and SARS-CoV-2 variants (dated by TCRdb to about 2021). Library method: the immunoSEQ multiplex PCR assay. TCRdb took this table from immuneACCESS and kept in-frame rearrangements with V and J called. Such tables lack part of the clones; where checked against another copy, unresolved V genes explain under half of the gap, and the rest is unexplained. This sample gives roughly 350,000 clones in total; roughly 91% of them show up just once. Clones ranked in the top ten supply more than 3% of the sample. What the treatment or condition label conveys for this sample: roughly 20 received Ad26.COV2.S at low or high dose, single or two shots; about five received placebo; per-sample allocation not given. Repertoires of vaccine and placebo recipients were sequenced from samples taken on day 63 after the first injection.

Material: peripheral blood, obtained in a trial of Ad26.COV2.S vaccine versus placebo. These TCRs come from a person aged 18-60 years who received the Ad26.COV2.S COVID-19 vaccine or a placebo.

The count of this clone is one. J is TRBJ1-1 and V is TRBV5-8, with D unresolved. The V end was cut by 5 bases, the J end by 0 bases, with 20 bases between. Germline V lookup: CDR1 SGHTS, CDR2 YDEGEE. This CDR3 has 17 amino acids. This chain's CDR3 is CASSRRGATVMNTEAFF. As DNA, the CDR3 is TGTGCCAGCAGTCGCCGGGGAGCGACCGTTATGAACACTGAAGCTTTCTTT.

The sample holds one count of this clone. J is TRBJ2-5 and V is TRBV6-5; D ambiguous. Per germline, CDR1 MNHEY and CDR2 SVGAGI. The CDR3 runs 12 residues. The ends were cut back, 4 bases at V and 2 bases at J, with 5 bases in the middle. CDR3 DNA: TGTGCCAGCAGTTCCCTGCAAGAGACCCAGTACTTC. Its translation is CASSSLQETQYF.

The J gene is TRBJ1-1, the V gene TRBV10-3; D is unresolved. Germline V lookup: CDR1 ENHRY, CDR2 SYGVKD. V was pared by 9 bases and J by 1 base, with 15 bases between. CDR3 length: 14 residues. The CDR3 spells CAIQPSGKNTEAFF. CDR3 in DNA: TGTGCCATTCAGCCTTCAGGAAAGAACACTGAAGCTTTCTTT.

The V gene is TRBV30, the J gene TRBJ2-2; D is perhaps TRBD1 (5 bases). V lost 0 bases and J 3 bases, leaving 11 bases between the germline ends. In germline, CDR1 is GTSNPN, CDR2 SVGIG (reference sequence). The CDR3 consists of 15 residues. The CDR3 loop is CAWSVRREYTGELFF. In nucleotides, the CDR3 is TGTGCCTGGAGTGTACGCAGGGAATACACCGGGGAGCTGTTTTTT.